This TCR beta chain appears in the sequencing data of a study of T cell responses to AZD1222 COVID-19 vaccine. About the study: Second-dose recipients at about 4 or about 12 weeks were treated as one pooled group. Study-wide findings and caveats: Among the donors, most were white British and more were female, and clonal diversity was possibly underestimated. Repertoire collection took place solely once the T cell response had peaked. A rise in Spike-specific TCR breadth and depth followed two AZD1222 doses.

To note about this clone: Its antigen is as yet unknown.

Generated by immunoSEQ multiplex PCR, the TCRdb table keeps only in-frame clones and is missing some. This table holds about 130,000 clones, about nine tenths found once. Germline V gene data show CDR1 as MNHEY and CDR2 as SVGAGI. This CDR3 is 12 amino acids long. Trimming cost V 7 bases and J 9 bases, with 16 bases left between them. This specimen consisted of peripheral blood, obtained on day 0 of AZD1222 vaccination. This receptor was taken from an adult in good health. The chain carries TRBV6-5 and TRBJ2-7; no reliable D call. The chain's CDR3 is CASTTSRNRQYF. Here the CDR3 DNA reads TGTGCCAGCACAACTTCACGAAACAGGCAGTACTTC.